These T cell receptor beta chains were read from a single sample in a study of T cells in Graves' hyperthyroidism and ophthalmopathy. TCRdb reprocessed the multiplex PCR reads via MiXCR and lists one record per CDR3 protein. The sample has 650,000 to 700,000 distinct CDR3 sequences; approximately 15% are singletons. Sequenced sample: blood. Every receptor here comes from a man aged 45-60 years with Graves' hyperthyroidism. The CDR3 runs from the conserved cysteine through the conserved F or W. Fields, in order: CDR3 protein, CDR3 DNA, J gene, V gene, D gene, clone size. The D gene is left open where the match is weak. Only part of the rows carry a size: once, few, many, or a class if the clone is expanded.

CDR3aa: CASSPRTGGDNSPLHF
CDR3nt: TGTGCCAGCAGCCCTCGGACAGGGGGCGATAATTCACCCCTCCACTTT
j_gene: TRBJ1-6
v_gene: TRBV7-2
d_gene: TRBD1
abundance: many

CDR3aa: CASNRGSSTDTQYF
CDR3nt: TGTGCCAGCAACCGAGGATCTAGCACAGATACGCAGTATTTT
j_gene: TRBJ2-3
v_gene: TRBV12-3/TRBV12-4
d_gene: -
abundance: many

CDR3aa: CASSQVWASGEQYF
CDR3nt: TGTGCCAGCAGCCAAGTATGGGCCTCGGGGGAGCAGTACTTC
j_gene: TRBJ2-7
v_gene: TRBV3-1
d_gene: -
abundance: many

CDR3aa: CASSHGGLRDNGNEQYF
CDR3nt: TGTGCCAGCAGCCACGGGGGCCTCAGGGACAATGGAAACGAGCAGTACTTC
j_gene: TRBJ2-7
v_gene: TRBV27
d_gene: -
abundance: many

CDR3aa: CASSDHAPLAGGPSKHRYNEQFF
CDR3nt: TGTGCCAGCAGTGATCATGCACCACTAGCGGGAGGGCCAAGTAAGCATAGGTACAATGAGCAGTTCTTC
j_gene: TRBJ2-1
v_gene: TRBV6-1
d_gene: TRBD2
abundance: many

CDR3aa: CASSLSVLRPGEQYF
CDR3nt: TGTGCCAGCAGTTTATCTGTCTTAAGGCCGGGCGAGCAGTACTTC
j_gene: TRBJ2-7
v_gene: TRBV12-3/TRBV12-4
d_gene: -
abundance: many

CDR3aa: CATTAGYTDTQYF
CDR3nt: TGTGCCACAACAGCGGGCTACACAGATACGCAGTATTTT
j_gene: TRBJ2-3
v_gene: TRBV24-1
d_gene: -
abundance: many

CDR3aa: CSATRTALLSYEQYF
CDR3nt: TGCAGTGCCACGAGGACGGCTCTCTTATCCTACGAGCAGTACTTC
j_gene: TRBJ2-7
v_gene: TRBV20-1
d_gene: -
abundance: -

CDR3aa: CASSLSFGAGETEAFF
CDR3nt: TGTGCCAGCAGTTTATCATTCGGTGCAGGGGAGACTGAAGCTTTCTTT
j_gene: TRBJ1-1
v_gene: TRBV27
d_gene: -
abundance: -

CDR3aa: CATSDPGLVEGELFF
CDR3nt: TGTGCCACCAGTGACCCGGGACTAGTAGAGGGGGAGCTGTTTTTT
j_gene: TRBJ2-2
v_gene: TRBV24-1
d_gene: TRBD2
abundance: -

CDR3aa: CASYTGTPTNYGYTF
CDR3nt: TGCGCCAGCTACACCGGGACCCCTACTAACTATGGCTACACCTTC
j_gene: TRBJ1-2
v_gene: TRBV5-1
d_gene: -
abundance: few

CDR3aa: CASSPSRVHQPQHF
CDR3nt: TGTGCCAGCAGTCCCTCCAGGGTGCATCAGCCCCAGCATTTT
j_gene: TRBJ1-5
v_gene: TRBV6-1
d_gene: -
abundance: -

CDR3aa: CASSADRAAEAFF
CDR3nt: TGTGCCAGCAGCGCAGACAGGGCCGCTGAAGCTTTCTTT
j_gene: TRBJ1-1
v_gene: TRBV9
d_gene: TRBD1
abundance: -

CDR3aa: CATTDLSGSSNEQFF
CDR3nt: TGTGCCACCACAGATCTCAGCGGGAGTTCCAATGAGCAGTTCTTC
j_gene: TRBJ2-1
v_gene: TRBV5-6
d_gene: TRBD2
abundance: few

CDR3aa: CASSLGGTQYF
CDR3nt: TGTGCCAGCAGTTTAGGAGGTACGCAGTATTTT
j_gene: TRBJ2-3
v_gene: TRBV12-3/TRBV12-4
d_gene: -
abundance: many

CDR3aa: CASSPSGGTGELFF
CDR3nt: TGTGCCAGCAGCCCCTCCGGAGGGACCGGGGAGCTGTTTTTT
j_gene: TRBJ2-2
v_gene: TRBV7-3
d_gene: -
abundance: -

CDR3aa: CASRETGTNSYEQYF
CDR3nt: TGTGCCAGCAGAGAGACCGGGACAAACTCCTACGAGCAGTACTTC
j_gene: TRBJ2-7
v_gene: TRBV6-2/TRBV6-3
d_gene: -
abundance: few

CDR3aa: CASSARGSGKETQYF
CDR3nt: TGTGCCAGCAGCGCCCGGGGCAGCGGCAAAGAGACCCAGTACTTC
j_gene: TRBJ2-5
v_gene: TRBV28
d_gene: -
abundance: -

CDR3aa: CASSLALREDLNEQFF
CDR3nt: TGCGCCAGCAGCTTGGCCTTGCGGGAGGACCTCAATGAGCAGTTCTTC
j_gene: TRBJ2-1
v_gene: TRBV5-1
d_gene: TRBD2
abundance: -

CDR3aa: CSADPQREVTYEQYF
CDR3nt: TGCAGTGCCGACCCCCAGCGGGAGGTAACCTACGAGCAGTACTTC
j_gene: TRBJ2-7
v_gene: TRBV20-1
d_gene: TRBD2
abundance: many

CDR3aa: CASSTTRRGGNSNQPQHF
CDR3nt: TGTGCCAGTAGTACCACCCGAAGGGGAGGGAATAGCAATCAGCCCCAGCATTTT
j_gene: TRBJ1-5
v_gene: TRBV19
d_gene: -
abundance: few

CDR3aa: CASSSPYGYTF
CDR3nt: TGTGCCAGCAGTTCGCCCTATGGCTACACCTTC
j_gene: TRBJ1-2
v_gene: TRBV25-1
d_gene: -
abundance: -

CDR3aa: CASKWGTGATEAFF
CDR3nt: TGTGCCAGCAAGTGGGGGACAGGGGCTACTGAAGCTTTCTTT
j_gene: TRBJ1-1
v_gene: TRBV6-1
d_gene: TRBD1
abundance: few

CDR3aa: CASIDLGQGRNEQFF
CDR3nt: TGTGCCAGCATAGACTTAGGGCAGGGTAGGAATGAGCAGTTCTTC
j_gene: TRBJ2-1
v_gene: TRBV6-2/TRBV6-3
d_gene: -
abundance: -

CDR3aa: CASSLTDSSGNTIYF
CDR3nt: TGTGCCAGCAGTTTGACCGATTCCTCTGGAAACACCATATATTTT
j_gene: TRBJ1-3
v_gene: TRBV12-3/TRBV12-4
d_gene: -
abundance: few

CDR3aa: CASSIKSGPHEQYF
CDR3nt: TGTGCCAGTAGTATCAAATCGGGGCCCCACGAGCAGTACTTC
j_gene: TRBJ2-7
v_gene: TRBV19
d_gene: -
abundance: -

CDR3aa: CASSLDRVSTEAFF
CDR3nt: TGCGCCAGCAGCTTGGATAGGGTAAGCACTGAAGCTTTCTTT
j_gene: TRBJ1-1
v_gene: TRBV5-1
d_gene: -
abundance: few

CDR3aa: CASSLRKYEQYF
CDR3nt: TGTGCCAGCAGTTTGCGGAAGTACGAGCAGTACTTC
j_gene: TRBJ2-7
v_gene: TRBV12-3/TRBV12-4
d_gene: -
abundance: few

CDR3aa: CASSQSPVMPLYEQYF
CDR3nt: TGTGCCAGCAGCCAAAGTCCTGTGATGCCATTATACGAGCAGTACTTC
j_gene: TRBJ2-7
v_gene: TRBV7-6
d_gene: -
abundance: many

CDR3aa: CASSSWSSYNEQFF
CDR3nt: TGTGCCAGCTCGAGCTGGAGCTCCTACAATGAGCAGTTCTTC
j_gene: TRBJ2-1
v_gene: TRBV28
d_gene: -
abundance: many

CDR3aa: CASSESTPGLAGLGSYNEQFF
CDR3nt: TGCGCCAGCAGTGAGTCAACCCCGGGACTAGCGGGACTCGGCTCCTACAATGAGCAGTTCTTC
j_gene: TRBJ2-1
v_gene: TRBV10-1
d_gene: TRBD2
abundance: -

CDR3aa: CASSLTSGTWDTQYF
CDR3nt: TGTGCCAGCAGCTTAACGAGCGGGACTTGGGATACGCAGTATTTT
j_gene: TRBJ2-3
v_gene: TRBV7-3
d_gene: TRBD2
abundance: few

CDR3aa: CASSPPLQGDYEQYF
CDR3nt: TGTGCCAGCTCACCACCGCTTCAGGGAGACTACGAGCAGTACTTC
j_gene: TRBJ2-7
v_gene: TRBV18
d_gene: -
abundance: many

CDR3aa: CAISETPLGSGYNEQFF
CDR3nt: TGTGCCATCAGTGAGACCCCCCTAGGGTCAGGCTACAATGAGCAGTTCTTC
j_gene: TRBJ2-1
v_gene: TRBV10-3
d_gene: -
abundance: many

CDR3aa: CSARDEEGPYEQYF
CDR3nt: TGCAGTGCTAGAGATGAGGAGGGACCCTACGAGCAGTACTTC
j_gene: TRBJ2-7
v_gene: TRBV20-1
d_gene: -
abundance: many

CDR3aa: CASSLDSSVYNEQFF
CDR3nt: TGTGCCAGCAGCTTAGATTCGTCAGTCTACAATGAGCAGTTCTTC
j_gene: TRBJ2-1
v_gene: TRBV11-2
d_gene: -
abundance: many

CDR3aa: CATSDFKLQETQYF
CDR3nt: TGTGCCACCAGTGATTTCAAGCTTCAGGAGACCCAGTACTTC
j_gene: TRBJ2-5
v_gene: TRBV24-1
d_gene: -
abundance: few

CDR3aa: CASSLRDVASSYNEQFF
CDR3nt: TGCGCCAGCAGCCTGCGGGATGTGGCCTCCTCCTACAATGAGCAGTTCTTC
j_gene: TRBJ2-1
v_gene: TRBV5-1
d_gene: -
abundance: many

CDR3aa: CASREVNTGELFF
CDR3nt: TGTGCCAGCAGGGAGGTAAACACCGGGGAGCTGTTTTTT
j_gene: TRBJ2-2
v_gene: TRBV9
d_gene: -
abundance: few

CDR3aa: CASTSLREAPYEQYF
CDR3nt: TGTGCCAGCACCTCACTACGGGAGGCGCCCTACGAGCAGTACTTC
j_gene: TRBJ2-7
v_gene: TRBV11-2
d_gene: TRBD2
abundance: many

CDR3aa: CASSSGLTGNTIYF
CDR3nt: TGTGCCAGCAGCTCGGGGCTCACTGGAAACACCATATATTTT
j_gene: TRBJ1-3
v_gene: TRBV7-2
d_gene: -
abundance: many

CDR3aa: CASSSGRHPEGAFF
CDR3nt: TGTGCCAGTAGTAGCGGCCGGCATCCCGAGGGGGCTTTCTTT
j_gene: TRBJ1-1
v_gene: TRBV19
d_gene: -
abundance: few

CDR3aa: CASSLGLPGNTIYF
CDR3nt: TGCGCCAGCAGCTTGGGCCTGCCTGGAAACACCATATATTTT
j_gene: TRBJ1-3
v_gene: TRBV5-1
d_gene: -
abundance: -

CDR3aa: CASSNPIGLAVSYEQYF
CDR3nt: TGTGCCAGCAGTAACCCTATAGGACTAGCGGTCTCCTACGAGCAGTACTTC
j_gene: TRBJ2-7
v_gene: TRBV6-2/TRBV6-3
d_gene: TRBD2
abundance: few

CDR3aa: CASSIWASGGHEQYF
CDR3nt: TGTGCCAGTAGTATCTGGGCTAGCGGGGGCCACGAGCAGTACTTC
j_gene: TRBJ2-7
v_gene: TRBV19
d_gene: TRBD2
abundance: few

CDR3aa: CASSFWTGLQPQHF
CDR3nt: TGTGCCAGCAGTTTTTGGACAGGGCTCCAGCCCCAGCATTTT
j_gene: TRBJ1-5
v_gene: TRBV28
d_gene: TRBD1
abundance: few

CDR3aa: CASSYSSHNEQFF
CDR3nt: TGTGCCAGCAGTTACTCTAGCCACAATGAGCAGTTCTTC
j_gene: TRBJ2-1
v_gene: TRBV6-5
d_gene: -
abundance: few

CDR3aa: CARGPGGRSFEESYNEQFF
CDR3nt: TGTGCCAGGGGACCTGGCGGGAGAAGTTTCGAGGAGTCCTACAATGAGCAGTTCTTC
j_gene: TRBJ2-1
v_gene: TRBV2
d_gene: TRBD2
abundance: many

CDR3aa: CASSSPGIGLAGIGTQYF
CDR3nt: TGTGCCAGCAGTTCGCCCGGCATAGGACTAGCGGGAATTGGGACCCAGTACTTC
j_gene: TRBJ2-5
v_gene: TRBV12-3/TRBV12-4
d_gene: TRBD2
abundance: -

CDR3aa: CASSQGQGASYNSPLHF
CDR3nt: TGTGCCAGTAGTCAAGGACAGGGGGCCTCCTATAATTCACCCCTCCACTTT
j_gene: TRBJ1-6
v_gene: TRBV19
d_gene: TRBD1
abundance: many

CDR3aa: CASSGAGAGSNQPQHF
CDR3nt: TGTGCCAGCAGTGGGGCAGGGGCCGGGAGCAATCAGCCCCAGCATTTT
j_gene: TRBJ1-5
v_gene: TRBV6-1
d_gene: -
abundance: many

CDR3aa: CASSSPPRQGDYNEQFF
CDR3nt: TGTGCCAGCAGCTCCCCACCCAGACAGGGGGACTACAATGAGCAGTTCTTC
j_gene: TRBJ2-1
v_gene: TRBV7-9
d_gene: TRBD1
abundance: few

CDR3aa: CASGSSTQYF
CDR3nt: TGTGCCAGCGGCTCGAGTACGCAGTATTTT
j_gene: TRBJ2-3
v_gene: TRBV7-9
d_gene: -
abundance: few

CDR3aa: CASSVRNTGDTQYF
CDR3nt: TGTGCCAGCAGCGTCAGGAATACGGGAGATACGCAGTATTTT
j_gene: TRBJ2-3
v_gene: TRBV9
d_gene: -
abundance: many

CDR3aa: CASTRPGQGYNEQFF
CDR3nt: TGCGCCAGCACCAGGCCGGGACAGGGCTACAATGAGCAGTTCTTC
j_gene: TRBJ2-1
v_gene: TRBV5-1
d_gene: TRBD1
abundance: -

CDR3aa: CASSERVSVQPQHF
CDR3nt: TGTGCCAGCAGTGAAAGGGTATCGGTTCAGCCCCAGCATTTT
j_gene: TRBJ1-5
v_gene: TRBV2
d_gene: -
abundance: many

CDR3aa: CASSPTGTGGEFNYGYTF
CDR3nt: TGTGCCAGCAGTCCTACCGGGACAGGGGGCGAATTTAACTATGGCTACACCTTC
j_gene: TRBJ1-2
v_gene: TRBV9
d_gene: TRBD1
abundance: many

CDR3aa: CASSFDQGTSGTDTQYF
CDR3nt: TGTGCCAGCAGCTTTGATCAAGGGACTAGCGGGACAGATACGCAGTATTTT
j_gene: TRBJ2-3
v_gene: TRBV7-3
d_gene: TRBD2
abundance: few

CDR3aa: CSALDRRNSYGYTF
CDR3nt: TGCAGCGCCTTAGACAGGCGTAACAGCTATGGCTACACCTTC
j_gene: TRBJ1-2
v_gene: TRBV29-1
d_gene: -
abundance: few